The TCR beta chain described here comes from a study of blood T cell repertoires in COVID-19. As for the study in general: From T cells, B-cell-depleted T cells, or PBMCs came the material, which was cDNA or gDNA.

This CDR3 is built from 14 residues. V lost 0 bases, J lost 6 bases, and 9 bases lay in between. Germline assignment: CDR1 MNHEY and CDR2 SMNVEV (reference sequence). The assay was immunoSEQ multiplex PCR, and TCRdb's table has in-frame clones only and misses some. The repertoire holds under 250,000 clones, with about four fifths as singletons. This clone was observed at least ten times. The rearrangement links TRBV27 to TRBJ1-5, with D perhaps TRBD1 (5 bases). Sequenced: peripheral blood. This clonotype was sampled from a woman aged 18-35 years with acute or convalescent COVID-19. The CDR3 nucleotides read TGTGCCAGCAGTTTATCAGGGGAGGGTCAGCCCCAGCATTTT. This sequence encodes CASSLSGEGQPQHF.